The clone carrying this T cell receptor beta chain appeared once. This sample stems from a study of control samples from healthy donors and cancer patients. The CDR3 totals 16 residues. Losses at the gene ends were 4 bases for V and 2 bases for J; bases not matched to a gene: 5. Germline CDR1 reads SNHLY; CDR2 reads FYNNEI. The method was immunoSEQ multiplex PCR; TCRdb's version includes in-frame clones alone and lacks a portion of them. The sample includes over 100,000 clones, approximately 89% of them seen just once. The sequencing sample was made of blood. The genes are TRBV2 and TRBJ2-2; 9 bases line up with TRBD2. This receptor was identified in a man between 40 and 49 years old in good health. CDR3 DNA sequence: TGTGCCAGCAGTGTGGGAGCGGGGGGAAACACCGGGGAGCTGTTTTTT. It codes for CASSVGAGGNTGELFF.